This TCR beta chain stems from a study of long-term antiretroviral therapy in people with HIV. Comment on this clone: This may be a read error, as it is one base from a much larger clone. Other nucleotide sequences in the sample specify the same CDR3.

The germline V and J ends were trimmed by 0 bases and 0 bases, with 10 bases remaining between them. The CDR3 extends over 15 amino acids. Germline V CDR1 and CDR2: SGHRS, YFSETQ. An immunoSEQ assay, version v3.0, was performed at survey level. In sequencing, roughly 40,000-50,000 T-cell genomes per sample were targeted. Using immunoSEQ multiplex PCR, the repertoire was profiled, and TCRdb retains in-frame clones only, with some absent. Here the sample spans some 15,000 clones, around 89% being singletons. V and J are TRBV5-1 and TRBJ2-7; D is perhaps TRBD2 (6 bases). The TCR originated in a man in his fifties or sixties with HIV. This specimen was unsorted PBMCs, taken 6.9 years after starting antiretroviral therapy. CDR3 DNA: TGCGCCAGCAGCTTGGGGGCGGGATTCTCCTACGAGCAGTACTTC. Encoded protein: CASSLGAGFSYEQYF.